This T cell receptor beta chain stems from a study of CD8 T cells in Susac syndrome. About the study: At blood draw, Susac syndrome patients were therapy-naive, on corticosteroids, or on intravenous immunoglobulin alone.

The RNA input was about 0.45 to 1 ug, and it was reverse transcribed with random hexamers. It was immunoSEQ multiplex PCR that amplified TCR beta CDR3 across 54 Vbeta and 13 Jbeta. In TCRdb, the immunoSEQ multiplex PCR reads were re-called with MiXCR into one record per CDR3 protein. The sample lists roughly 86,000 distinct CDR3 sequences, around 96% occurring once. TCR beta from blood CD8+ and CD4+ T cells was sequenced. Germline assignment: CDR1 GTSNPN and CDR2 SVGIG (reference sequence). V was cut by 3 bases and J by 8 bases, with 14 bases left in between. The CDR3 has 13 residues. Whole-study findings and limits: In total CD8+ repertoires, over 15 Susac-specific public clones were found, and CD8+ TEMRA repertoires had 5 or 6.

Note on this clonotype: The antigen remains undetermined.

The V call is TRBV30, the J call TRBJ2-1; D gene ambiguous. The origin of this receptor is a human donor with Susac syndrome. The sample comprised CD8+ T cells from PBMCs. The CDR3: CAWSIEAWHEQFF. The CDR3, as DNA: TGTGCCTGGAGCATTGAGGCGTGGCATGAGCAGTTCTTC.